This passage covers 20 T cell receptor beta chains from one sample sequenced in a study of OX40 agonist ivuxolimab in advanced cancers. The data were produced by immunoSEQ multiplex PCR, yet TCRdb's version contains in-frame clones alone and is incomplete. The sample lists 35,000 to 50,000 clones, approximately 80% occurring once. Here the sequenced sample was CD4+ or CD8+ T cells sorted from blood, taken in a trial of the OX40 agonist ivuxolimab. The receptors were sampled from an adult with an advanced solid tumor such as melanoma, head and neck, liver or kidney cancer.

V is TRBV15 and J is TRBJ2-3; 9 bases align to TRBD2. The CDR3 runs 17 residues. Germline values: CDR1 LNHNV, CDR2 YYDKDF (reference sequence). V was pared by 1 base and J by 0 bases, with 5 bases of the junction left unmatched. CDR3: CATSRARLAASTDTQYF. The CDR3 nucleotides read TGTGCCACCAGCAGAGCCAGACTAGCGGCTAGCACAGATACGCAGTATTTT.

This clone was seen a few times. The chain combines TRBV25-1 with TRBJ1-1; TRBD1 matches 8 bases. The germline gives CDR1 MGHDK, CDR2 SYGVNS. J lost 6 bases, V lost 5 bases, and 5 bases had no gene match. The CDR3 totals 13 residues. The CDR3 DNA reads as TGTGCCAGCAGTTTCAACAGGGGGTCTGAAGCTTTCTTT. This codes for CASSFNRGSEAFF.

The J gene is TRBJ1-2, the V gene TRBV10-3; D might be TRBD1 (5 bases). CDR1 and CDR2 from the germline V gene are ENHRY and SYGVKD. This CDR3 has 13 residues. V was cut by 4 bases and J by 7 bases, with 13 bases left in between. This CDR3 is CAISAQGGSGYTF. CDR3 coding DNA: TGTGCCATCAGTGCTCAGGGAGGGAGTGGCTACACCTTC.

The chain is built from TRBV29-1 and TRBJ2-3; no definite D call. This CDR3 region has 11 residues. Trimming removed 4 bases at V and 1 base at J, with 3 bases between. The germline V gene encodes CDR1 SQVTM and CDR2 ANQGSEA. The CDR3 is CSVVGTDTQYF. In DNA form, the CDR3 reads TGCAGCGTTGTAGGCACAGATACGCAGTATTTT.

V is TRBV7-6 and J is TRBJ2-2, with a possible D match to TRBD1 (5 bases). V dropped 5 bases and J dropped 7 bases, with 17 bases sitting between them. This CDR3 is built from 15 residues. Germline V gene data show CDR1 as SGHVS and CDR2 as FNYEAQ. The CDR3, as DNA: TGTGCCAGCAGCCAGACCCGGACATGGGGCGGGGAGCTGTTTTTT. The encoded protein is CASSQTRTWGGELFF.

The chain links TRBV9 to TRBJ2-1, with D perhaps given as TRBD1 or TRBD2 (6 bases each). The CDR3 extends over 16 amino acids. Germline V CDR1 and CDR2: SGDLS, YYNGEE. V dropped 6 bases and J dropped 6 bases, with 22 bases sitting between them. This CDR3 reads CASNGGTQGTRNEQFF. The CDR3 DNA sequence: TGTGCCAGCAATGGCGGGACTCAGGGGACGCGCAATGAGCAGTTCTTC.

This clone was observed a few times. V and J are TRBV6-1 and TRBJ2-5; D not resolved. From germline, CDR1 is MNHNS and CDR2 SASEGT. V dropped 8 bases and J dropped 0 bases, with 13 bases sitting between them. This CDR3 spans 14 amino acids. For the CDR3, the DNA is TGTGCCAGCCGGGTCGAAGAGTACCAAGAGACCCAGTACTTC. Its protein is CASRVEEYQETQYF.

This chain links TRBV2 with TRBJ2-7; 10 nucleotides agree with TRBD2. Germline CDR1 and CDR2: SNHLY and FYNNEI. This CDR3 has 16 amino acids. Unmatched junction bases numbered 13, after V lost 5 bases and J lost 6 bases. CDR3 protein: CASSSVSGRAGGEQYV. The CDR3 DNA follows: TGTGCCAGCAGTAGCGTGAGCGGGAGGGCCGGGGGCGAGCAGTACGTC.

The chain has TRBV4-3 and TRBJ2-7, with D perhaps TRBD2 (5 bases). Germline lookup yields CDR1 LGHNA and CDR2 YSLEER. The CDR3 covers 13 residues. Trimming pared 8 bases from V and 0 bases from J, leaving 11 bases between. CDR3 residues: CASGIGLSYEQYF. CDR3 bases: TGCGCCAGCGGAATAGGACTCTCCTACGAGCAGTACTTC.

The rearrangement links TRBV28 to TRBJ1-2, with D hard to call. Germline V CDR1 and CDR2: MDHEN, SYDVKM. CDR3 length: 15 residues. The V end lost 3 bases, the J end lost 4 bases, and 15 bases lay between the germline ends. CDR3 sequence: CASSFGGGRAYGYTF. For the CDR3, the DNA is TGTGCCAGCAGTTTCGGTGGTGGGCGCGCCTATGGCTACACCTTC.

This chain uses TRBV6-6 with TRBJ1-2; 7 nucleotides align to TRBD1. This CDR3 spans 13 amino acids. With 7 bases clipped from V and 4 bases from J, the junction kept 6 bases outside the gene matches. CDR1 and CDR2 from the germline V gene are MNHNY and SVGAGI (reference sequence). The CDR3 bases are TGTGCCAGCACTCCGGACAGGTTCTATGGCTACACCTTC. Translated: CASTPDRFYGYTF.

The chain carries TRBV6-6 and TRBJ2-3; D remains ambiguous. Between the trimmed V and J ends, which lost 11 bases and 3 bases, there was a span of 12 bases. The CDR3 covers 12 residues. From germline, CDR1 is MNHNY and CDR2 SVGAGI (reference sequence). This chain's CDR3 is CASGRATDTQYF. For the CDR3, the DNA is TGTGCCTCCGGGCGCGCGACAGATACGCAGTATTTT.

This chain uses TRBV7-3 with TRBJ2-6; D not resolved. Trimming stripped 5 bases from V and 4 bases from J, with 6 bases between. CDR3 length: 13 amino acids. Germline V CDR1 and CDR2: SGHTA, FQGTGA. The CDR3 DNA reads TGTGCCAGCAGCCCCGGCGGGGCCAACGTCCTGACTTTC. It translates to CASSPGGANVLTF.

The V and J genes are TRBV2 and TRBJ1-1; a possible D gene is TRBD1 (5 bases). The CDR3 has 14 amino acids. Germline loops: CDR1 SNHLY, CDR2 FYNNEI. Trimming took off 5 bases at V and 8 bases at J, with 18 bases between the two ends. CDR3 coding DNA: TGTGCCAGCAGTTCTCTCCGGGACGGCAAGGAAGCTTTCTTT. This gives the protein CASSSLRDGKEAFF.

The CDR3 region has the DNA TGCAGTGGACGGTACAAATATGGCTACACCTTC. This sequence encodes CSGRYKYGYTF. V usage is TRBV20-1 and J usage is TRBJ1-2; D gene uncertain. The V gene lost 7 bases and the J gene lost 5 bases, with 11 bases spanning the gap. The CDR3 spans 11 residues. From germline, CDR1 is DFQATT and CDR2 SNEGSKA (reference sequence).

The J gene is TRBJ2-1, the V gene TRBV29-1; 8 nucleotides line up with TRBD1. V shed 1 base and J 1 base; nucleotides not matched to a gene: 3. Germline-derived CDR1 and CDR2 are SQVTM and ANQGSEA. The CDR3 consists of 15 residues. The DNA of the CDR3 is TGCAGCGTTGAAGCAGGACAGGGTTCCTACAATGAGCAGTTCTTC. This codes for CSVEAGQGSYNEQFF.

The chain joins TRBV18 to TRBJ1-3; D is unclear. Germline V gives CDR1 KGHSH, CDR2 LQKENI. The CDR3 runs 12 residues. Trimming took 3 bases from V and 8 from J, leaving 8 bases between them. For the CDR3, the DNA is TGTGCCAGCTCACCGGACCGAGACACCATATATTTT. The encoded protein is CASSPDRDTIYF.

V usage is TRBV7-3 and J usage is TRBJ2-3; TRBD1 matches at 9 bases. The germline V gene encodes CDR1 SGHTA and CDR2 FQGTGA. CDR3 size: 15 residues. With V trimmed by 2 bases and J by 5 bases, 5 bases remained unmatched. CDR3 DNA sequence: TGTGCCAGCAGCTTAGGGGGACAGGGTGGAGATACGCAGTATTTT. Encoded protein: CASSLGGQGGDTQYF.

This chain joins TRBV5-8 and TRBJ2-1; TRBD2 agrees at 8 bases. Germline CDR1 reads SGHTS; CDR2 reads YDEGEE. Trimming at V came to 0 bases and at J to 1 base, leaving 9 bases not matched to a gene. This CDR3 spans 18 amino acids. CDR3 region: CASSLAGVTSASYNEQFF. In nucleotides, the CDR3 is TGTGCCAGCAGCTTGGCGGGTGTGACTAGCGCGTCCTACAATGAGCAGTTCTTC.

The CDR3: CASSFGKYGYTF. DNA of the CDR3: TGTGCCAGCAGCTTTGGGAAATATGGCTACACCTTC. This rearrangement joins TRBV11-3 to TRBJ1-2; D ambiguous. The CDR3 has 12 residues. CDR1 is SGHNT, CDR2 YENEEA, per germline. Trimming pared 3 bases from V and 5 bases from J, leaving 7 bases between.